The entry below describes one T cell receptor (beta chain). A FACSAria was used to sort CD4+ and CD8+ T cells. These cells came from PBMCs. This entry is derived from a study of CD8+ T cells in alopecia areata. The germline V gene has CDR1 LNHDA and CDR2 SQIVND (reference sequence). Between the trimmed V and J ends, which lost 1 base and 0 bases, there was a span of 18 bases. The CDR3 is 18 amino acids. cDNA reverse transcribed from extracted RNA served as the sequencing template. Clones were sequenced by immunoSEQ multiplex PCR, and TCRdb holds only the in-frame ones, with some missing. Here the sample spans over 30,000 clones, 65% to 80% being singletons.

The sequenced sample was NKG2D-low CD8+ T cells sorted from blood. The gene calls are TRBV19 and TRBJ2-5, with D possibly being TRBD2 (6 bases). The receptor was isolated from a human donor with alopecia areata. CDR3 protein: CASSIVESGTWNQETQYF. The CDR3 DNA reads TGTGCCAGTAGTATAGTGGAATCCGGGACTTGGAACCAAGAGACCCAGTACTTC.